These 18 T cell receptor beta chains came from one sample sequenced in a study of blood T cell repertoires in COVID-19. TCRdb's table, derived via immunoSEQ multiplex PCR, lists solely in-frame clones and lacks some. The table lists over 200,000 clones, around four fifths of them singletons. Material for sequencing was peripheral blood. These receptors came from a woman in her 50s with acute or convalescent COVID-19.

This clone was detected once. J is TRBJ1-1 and V is TRBV28, with TRBD1 matching over 9 bases. V was pared by 1 base and J by 0 bases, with 6 bases of the junction left unmatched. CDR1 is MDHEN and CDR2 is SYDVKM in the germline V gene. The CDR3 extends over 17 amino acids. CDR3: CASSLYYRGLVNTEAFF. DNA for the CDR3: TGTGCCAGCAGTTTATATTACAGGGGGCTGGTGAACACTGAAGCTTTCTTT.

The chain has TRBV27 and TRBJ2-6, with D possibly TRBD1 on 6 matching bases. The V gene's germline CDR1 is MNHEY and CDR2 SMNVEV (reference sequence). This CDR3 is 16 amino acids long. Between the trimmed V and J ends, which lost 8 bases and 0 bases, there was a span of 14 bases. CDR3 protein: CASSPQGISGANVLTF. Here the CDR3 DNA reads TGTGCCAGCTCACCCCAGGGGATCTCTGGGGCCAACGTCCTGACTTTC.

The V gene is TRBV19, the J gene TRBJ1-2, with a tentative D call TRBD1 (6 bases). CDR1 is LNHDA and CDR2 is SQIVND in the germline V gene (reference sequence). The CDR3 spans 14 residues. Deletions cut 5 bases from V and 3 bases from J, with 13 bases between. DNA of the CDR3: TGTGCCAGTAGTGTTTCGAGGACAGACTATGGCTACACCTTC. This sequence encodes CASSVSRTDYGYTF.

The CDR3 DNA reads TGCGCCAGCAGCTTGTGGTCGGTCGGAGGGGGTGTAGCGGGACTACAGAATGAGCAGTTCTTC. Its protein product is CASSLWSVGGGVAGLQNEQFF. The V call is TRBV5-1, the J call TRBJ2-1; TRBD2 matches 8 bases. The germline CDR1 and CDR2 sequences are SGHRS and YFSETQ. Unmatched junction bases numbered 25, after V lost 1 base and J lost 7 bases. This CDR3 comprises 21 residues.

V gene TRBV29-1 combines with J gene TRBJ1-1; 9 bases map to TRBD1. This CDR3 contains 14 residues. After removal of 3 bases from V and 2 bases from J, the junction contained 4 bases not matched to a gene. Germline values: CDR1 SQVTM, CDR2 ANQGSEA. The CDR3 sequence is CSVEGQGANTEAFF. The CDR3 DNA sequence: TGCAGCGTTGAGGGACAGGGCGCAAACACTGAAGCTTTCTTT.

The rearrangement joins TRBV29-1 to TRBJ1-2; 11 nucleotides match TRBD1. The CDR3 spans 13 residues. V shed 4 bases, J shed 2 bases, and the junction held 0 bases outside the gene matches. From germline, CDR1 is SQVTM and CDR2 ANQGSEA. The CDR3 here is CSVGTGGNYGYTF. CDR3 in DNA: TGCAGCGTTGGGACAGGGGGCAACTATGGCTACACCTTC.

This clone showed up just a few times. The chain links TRBV5-1 to TRBJ1-2; 9 nucleotides line up with TRBD1. This CDR3 has 16 amino acids. Germline V gene data show CDR1 as SGHRS and CDR2 as YFSETQ. V gave up 4 bases and J gave up 6 bases; unmatched junction bases: 13. The CDR3: CASSGTRSDRGDGYTF. DNA of the CDR3: TGCGCCAGCAGCGGTACGCGTTCCGACAGGGGGGATGGCTACACCTTC.

This sequence joins TRBV24-1 and TRBJ1-2; D is unresolved. The CDR3 spans 12 residues. CDR1 is KGHDR and CDR2 is SFDVKD in the germline V gene. V was shortened by 12 bases and J by 4 bases, with 14 bases between the two germline ends. The CDR3 region has the DNA TGTGCCTCTTCGAGGCAGATCTATGGCTACACCTTC. Its translation is CASSRQIYGYTF.

The V and J genes are TRBV6-1 and TRBJ1-5; no clear D. Trimming left V 1 base short and J 0 bases short, with 13 bases between. This CDR3 contains 17 residues. CDR1 is MNHNS, CDR2 SASEGT, per germline. CDR3 amino acids: CASSEGRQAYSNQPQHF. The DNA for the CDR3 is TGTGCCAGCAGTGAAGGTAGGCAGGCCTATAGCAATCAGCCCCAGCATTTT.

CDR3 nucleotide sequence: TGTGCCAGCAGCTTCACCCGGGACAGACACAATGAGCAGTTCTTC. It yields the protein CASSFTRDRHNEQFF. The chain links TRBV7-2 to TRBJ2-1, with 7 positions matching TRBD1. Germline V gives CDR1 SGHTA, CDR2 FQGNSA. This CDR3 is 15 amino acids long. V lost 3 bases and J lost 5; bases outside the gene matches: 7. Full variable domain (remainder filled in from reference TRBV7-2 and TRBJ2-1): GAGVSQSPSNKVTEKGKDVELRCDPISGHTALYWYRQSLGQGLEFLIYFQGNSAPDKSGLPSDRFSAERTGGSVSTLTIQRTQQEDSAVYLCASSFTRDRHNEQFFGPGTRLTVL.

This chain links TRBV11-2 with TRBJ2-7; TRBD1 might be the D (6 bases). The CDR3 contains 12 residues. Trimming removed 4 bases at V and 3 bases at J, with 7 bases between. The germline V gene has CDR1 SGHAT and CDR2 FQNNGV. For the CDR3, the DNA is TGTGCCAGCAGCTGGGACAACTACGAGCAGTACTTC. This gives the protein CASSWDNYEQYF.

This chain links TRBV18 with TRBJ2-3; 12 bases line up with TRBD2. V dropped 3 bases and J dropped 4; count of bases not matched to a gene: 8. Germline V CDR1 and CDR2: KGHSH, LQKENI. The CDR3 spans 17 residues. The CDR3 DNA is TGTGCCAGCTCACCGCCGACTAGCGGGAGTAACGCAGATACGCAGTATTTT. As protein: CASSPPTSGSNADTQYF.

The chain combines TRBV10-1 with TRBJ2-3, with 13 bases identical to TRBD2. Trimming cost V 6 bases and J 1 base; bases outside gene matches: 7. The CDR3 has 17 amino acids. Looked up from germline, CDR1 is WNHNN and CDR2 is SYGVQD (reference sequence). DNA for the CDR3: TGCGCCAGCAGATATAGGACTAGCGGGAGCGGCACAGATACGCAGTATTTT. It translates to CASRYRTSGSGTDTQYF.

This clone was seen only a few times. The chain uses TRBV5-8 and TRBJ1-2; D is possibly TRBD1 (5 bases). V was shortened by 2 bases and J by 9 bases, with 11 bases between the two germline ends. Germline V CDR1 and CDR2: SGHTS, YDEGEE. This CDR3 region has 12 residues. DNA of the CDR3: TGTGCCAGCAGCTTACTGACAGTTCGCTACACCTTC. It yields the protein CASSLLTVRYTF.

The rearrangement links TRBV6-5 to TRBJ1-5, with TRBD1 matching 7 bases. The germline gives CDR1 MNHEY, CDR2 SVGAGI. This CDR3 is built from 15 residues. With 6 bases clipped from V and 3 bases from J, the junction kept 8 bases outside the gene matches. The CDR3, as DNA: TGTGCCAGCAGCGCGCGGGGACAGTTCAATCAGCCCCAGCATTTT. Translation: CASSARGQFNQPQHF.

Points on this clone: Germline is not matched at one junction end, which may reflect a read error. The chain uses TRBV15 and TRBJ1-1; maybe TRBD1 (5 bases). Germline V gene data show CDR1 as LNHNV and CDR2 as YYDKDF (reference sequence). The CDR3 runs 13 residues. CDR3 sequence: CATSRDRGEGQNF. CDR3 DNA sequence: TGTGCCACCAGCAGAGATCGGGGGGAGGGTCAAAACTTT.

The chain combines TRBV25-1 with TRBJ1-5; the D gene is possibly TRBD1 (6 bases). V shed 6 bases and J shed 6 bases, with 15 bases lying between them. CDR3 length: 14 amino acids. Germline V CDR1 and CDR2: MGHDK, SYGVNS. CDR3 nucleotides: TGTGCCAGCAGGCCACAGGGAATAGGTCAGCCCCAGCATTTT. Protein: CASRPQGIGQPQHF.

This clone was picked up one time. The chain's CDR3 is CASSRPRQGVYGYTF. CDR3 in DNA: TGTGCCAGCAGTCGCCCTAGACAGGGAGTCTATGGCTACACCTTC. V gene TRBV28 combines with J gene TRBJ1-2, with TRBD1 identical over 7 bases. CDR1 is MDHEN and CDR2 is SYDVKM in the germline V gene. Unmatched junction bases numbered 10, after V lost 5 bases and J lost 4 bases. The CDR3 consists of 15 residues.